This T cell receptor (beta chain) is drawn from a study of blood T cell repertoires in COVID-19. Study-level information: Collection of acute and convalescent COVID-19 samples took place in the United States, Italy and Spain.

Per the authors' pipeline: Nucleated cell counts were estimated from reference gene primer amplification. This table comes from immunoSEQ multiplex PCR, and its TCRdb copy is limited to in-frame clones, with some not included. V, J and clone size derive from that table, while D and trimming were established from the DNA sequence. The table has hundreds of thousands of clones, roughly 90% seen once. Adults between roughly 18 and 89 years of age took part from 24 US areas. Two negative PCRs, clearance, or symptom resolution had been documented for recovered Cohort 3 donors. Trimming pared 4 bases from V and 0 bases from J, leaving 13 bases between. The CDR3 is 16 amino acids. CDR1 is SGDLS, CDR2 YYNGEE, per germline.

V gene TRBV9 combines with J gene TRBJ2-2, with D possibly TRBD2 on 7 matching bases. This sequence was found in a woman between 40 and 50 years old who had recovered from COVID-19. The specimen sequenced was PBMCs or T cells enriched from blood (not recorded which). Here the CDR3 reads CASSPGGGTNTGELFF. The CDR3 DNA sequence: TGTGCCAGCAGCCCGGGGGGCGGGACGAACACCGGGGAGCTGTTTTTT.